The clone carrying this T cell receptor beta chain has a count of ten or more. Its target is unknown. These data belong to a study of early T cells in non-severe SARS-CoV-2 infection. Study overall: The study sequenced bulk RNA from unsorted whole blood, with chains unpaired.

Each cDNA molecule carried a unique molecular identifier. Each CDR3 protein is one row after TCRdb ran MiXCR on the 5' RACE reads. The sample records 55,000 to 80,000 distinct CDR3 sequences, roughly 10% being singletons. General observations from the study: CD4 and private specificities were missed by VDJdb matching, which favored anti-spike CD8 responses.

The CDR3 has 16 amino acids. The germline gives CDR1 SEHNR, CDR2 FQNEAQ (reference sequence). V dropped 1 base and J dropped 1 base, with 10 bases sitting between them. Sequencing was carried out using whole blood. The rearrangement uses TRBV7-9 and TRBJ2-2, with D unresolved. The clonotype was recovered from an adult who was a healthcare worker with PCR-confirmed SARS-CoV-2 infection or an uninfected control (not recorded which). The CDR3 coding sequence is TGTGCCAGCAGCTTAGGCCAGGAACAGAACACCGGGGAGCTGTTTTTT. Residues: CASSLGQEQNTGELFF.